The 32 T cell receptor beta chains reported below all come from one sample, sequenced in a study of cytomegalovirus exposure and HLA in healthy donors. The PCR contained 60 Vbeta and 13 Jbeta primers. TCRdb's table, derived via immunoSEQ multiplex PCR, lists solely in-frame clones and lacks some. In the table there are around 67,000 clones, around 87% of which are singletons. The source material was PBMCs. The receptors derive from a woman aged 30 to 39 in good health and CMV-seropositive.

V is TRBV5-1 and J is TRBJ2-7, with a possible D match to TRBD1 (6 bases). The V end was cut by 5 bases, the J end by 1 base, with 10 bases between. The germline V gene has CDR1 SGHRS and CDR2 YFSETQ. There are 13 residues in the CDR3. This chain's CDR3 is CASRLGQSYEQYF. CDR3 DNA sequence: TGCGCCAGCAGACTCGGACAGTCCTACGAGCAGTACTTC.

The chain recombines TRBV27 with TRBJ1-1; D call uncertain. The germline V gene has CDR1 MNHEY and CDR2 SMNVEV (reference sequence). V was pared by 1 base and J by 6 bases, with 12 bases between. This CDR3 comprises 14 residues. Here the CDR3 DNA reads TGTGCCAGCAGTTTATTTTTTTCTTCTGCTGAAGCTTTCTTT. It encodes CASSLFFSSAEAFF.

The V and J genes are TRBV5-4 and TRBJ2-1; 14 bases map to TRBD2. J was trimmed by 5 bases and V by 10 bases; bases with no gene match: 14. This CDR3 has 17 residues. In germline, CDR1 is SGHNT, CDR2 YYREEE (reference sequence). CDR3 protein: CAVHPGLAGGKNNEQFF. In DNA form, the CDR3 reads TGTGCCGTCCATCCTGGACTAGCGGGAGGTAAGAACAATGAGCAGTTCTTC. The complete variable domain, with remaining parts taken from reference TRBV5-4 and TRBJ2-1, reads ETGVTQSPTHLIKTRGQQVTLRCSSQSGHNTVSWYQQALGQGPQFIFQYYREEENGRGNFPPRFSGLQFPNYSSELNVNALELDDSALYLCAVHPGLAGGKNNEQFFGPGTRLTVL.

The chain has TRBV4-2 and TRBJ2-7; 11 nucleotides agree with TRBD1. The CDR3 length is 15 residues. In germline, CDR1 is LGHNA, CDR2 YNFKEQ. V lost 4 bases to trimming and J lost 9 bases; unmatched junction nucleotides: 11. CDR3 DNA: TGTGCCAGCAGCCGCGTAGGGACAGGGGGTTTAGGGCAGTACTTC. Amino acid sequence: CASSRVGTGGLGQYF.

V gene TRBV6-1 combines with J gene TRBJ1-3; D remains ambiguous. Trimming left V 7 bases short and J 4 bases short, with 17 bases between. The CDR3 totals 15 residues. Germline V gene lookup returns CDR1 MNHNS and CDR2 SASEGT. In DNA form, the CDR3 reads TGTGCCAGCACTACAGCAGGATCGGGGGGAAACACCATATATTTT. Its protein is CASTTAGSGGNTIYF.

Comments on this clone: The sample holds other DNA sequences that translate to the same CDR3. The CDR3 reads CASSRTGGSNYGYTF. CDR3 DNA sequence: TGTGCCAGCAGCCGGACGGGGGGATCTAACTATGGCTACACCTTC. This sequence joins TRBV11-2 and TRBJ1-2; D is possibly TRBD1 (5 bases). Between the trimmed V and J ends, which lost 5 bases and 0 bases, there was a span of 13 bases. This CDR3 has 15 residues. Per the germline V gene, CDR1 is SGHAT and CDR2 is FQNNGV.

The sample holds one count of this clone. The genes are TRBV6-6 and TRBJ1-1, with 11 bases aligning to TRBD1. J lost 1 base, V lost 5 bases, and 3 bases had no gene match. The CDR3 length is 15 residues. Germline loops: CDR1 MNHNY, CDR2 SVGAGI (reference sequence). The CDR3 DNA reads TGTGCCAGCAGTAACGGACAGGGGGCGAACACTGAAGCTTTCTTT. Amino acids: CASSNGQGANTEAFF.

This chain links TRBV15 with TRBJ2-1, with 8 bases lining up with TRBD2. CDR3 length: 16 amino acids. V dropped 0 bases and J dropped 7; count of bases not matched to a gene: 8. The germline gives CDR1 LNHNV, CDR2 YYDKDF (reference sequence). DNA of the CDR3: TGTGCCACCAGCAGAGATGCTCGCGGGAGGAGTAATGAGCAGTTCTTC. This gives the protein CATSRDARGRSNEQFF.

The chain recombines TRBV7-6 with TRBJ2-7, with 12 bases fitting TRBD2. The V gene's germline CDR1 is SGHVS and CDR2 FNYEAQ. This CDR3 contains 15 residues. V gave up 5 bases and J gave up 6 bases; unmatched junction bases: 8. CDR3 bases: TGTGCCAGCAGCCTTCGACTAGCGGGAGCATCCGAGCAGTACTTC. Its protein product is CASSLRLAGASEQYF.

On this clone itself: A junction boundary mismatches the germline segment, possibly from a read error. The chain couples TRBV29-1 to TRBJ1-5, with a possible D match to TRBD1 (6 bases). CDR1 SQVTM and CDR2 ANQGSEA come from the germline V gene. This CDR3 region has 14 residues. The DNA of the CDR3 is TGCAGCGTTGCGTCAGGGGTTGGCAATCAGGCCCAGCATTTT. It translates to CSVASGVGNQAQHF.

The V gene is TRBV7-8, the J gene TRBJ2-7; 8 positions agree with TRBD1. This CDR3 spans 14 amino acids. Per germline, CDR1 SGHVS and CDR2 FQNEAQ. V gave up 4 bases and J gave up 5 bases; unmatched junction bases: 7. The CDR3 nucleotides are TGTGCCAGCAGCTCCTACAGGGGGGACAACGAGCAGTACTTC. It is translated as CASSSYRGDNEQYF.

J is TRBJ2-1 and V is TRBV9; D remains ambiguous. CDR3 size: 15 residues. The V end lost 0 bases, the J end lost 0 bases, and 7 bases lay between the germline ends. Germline loops: CDR1 SGDLS, CDR2 YYNGEE. CDR3 region: CASSVAVYSYNEQFF. The CDR3, as DNA: TGTGCCAGCAGCGTAGCTGTCTACTCCTACAATGAGCAGTTCTTC.

The chain is built from TRBV19 and TRBJ2-7; D is possibly TRBD2 (5 bases). Per the germline V gene, CDR1 is LNHDA and CDR2 is SQIVND (reference sequence). Trimming took 1 base from V and 7 from J, leaving 8 bases between them. The CDR3 consists of 12 residues. The CDR3 DNA sequence: TGTGCCAGTAGTATAGTTTCGGGAGAGCAGTACTTC. This gives the protein CASSIVSGEQYF.

The V and J genes are TRBV5-6 and TRBJ1-2; D remains unclear. V gave up 9 bases and J gave up 0 bases, with 15 bases separating them. The CDR3 runs to 14 residues. The germline V gene encodes CDR1 SGHDT and CDR2 YYEEEE. Here the CDR3 reads CATRGGTANYGYTF. The CDR3 nucleotides are TGTGCCACCCGTGGAGGCACAGCTAACTATGGCTACACCTTC.

The rearrangement links TRBV29-1 to TRBJ2-5, with TRBD1 matching over 10 bases. The CDR3 is 13 residues long. After removal of 5 bases from V and 5 bases from J, the junction contained 5 bases not matched to a gene. CDR1 and CDR2 from the germline V gene are SQVTM and ANQGSEA. The CDR3 nucleotides read TGCAGCGTTTGGGACAGGGGAAGGGAGACCCAGTACTTC. It encodes CSVWDRGRETQYF.

The chain couples TRBV2 to TRBJ2-5; 9 bases map to TRBD2. The J call could be wrong; TRBJ2-7 is a better fit for the DNA end. This CDR3 region has 14 residues. CDR1 and CDR2 (germline): SNHLY, FYNNEI. The DNA of the CDR3 is TGTGCCAGCACTAGGACTAGCGTGTCCTACGAGCAGTACTTC. This codes for CASTRTSVSYEQYF.

This clone was observed a single time. This chain connects TRBV5-8 to TRBJ2-3; 7 positions agree with TRBD2. V was pared by 6 bases and J by 1 base, with 8 bases of the junction left unmatched. Germline V gene sequence: CDR1 SGHTS, CDR2 YDEGEE. The CDR3 contains 15 residues. The DNA of the CDR3 is TGTGCCAGCACCCGAGGAACTAGCGGCACAGATACGCAGTATTTT. It is translated as CASTRGTSGTDTQYF. Using reference TRBV5-8 and TRBJ2-3 for the parts outside the CDR3, the full variable domain is EAGVTQSPTHLIKTRGQQATLRCSPISGHTSVYWYQQALGLGLQFLLWYDEGEERNRGNFPPRFSGRQFPNYSSELNVNALELEDSALYLCASTRGTSGTDTQYFGPGTRLTVL.

The rearrangement uses TRBV4-1 and TRBJ1-1; D is uncertain. V gave up 0 bases and J gave up 6 bases, with 23 bases separating them. Germline CDR1 reads MGHRA; CDR2 reads YSYEKL. This CDR3 has 18 residues. The chain's CDR3 is CASSQDRGILYPDSEAFF. DNA for the CDR3: TGCGCCAGCAGCCAAGATCGGGGAATTCTCTATCCCGACTCTGAAGCTTTCTTT.

The chain is built from TRBV18 and TRBJ2-1, with TRBD2 identical over 11 bases. CDR1 is KGHSH, CDR2 LQKENI, per germline. Trimming at V came to 4 bases and at J to 0 bases, leaving 5 bases not matched to a gene. This CDR3 region has 17 residues. CDR3 bases: TGTGCCAGCTCACTAATAGCGGGAGGGAGCTCCTACAATGAGCAGTTCTTC. Its translation: CASSLIAGGSSYNEQFF.

This clone turned up a few times. The V gene is TRBV6-1, the J gene TRBJ2-2; 8 bases agree with TRBD1. CDR3 length: 15 residues. V dropped 6 bases and J dropped 3; count of bases not matched to a gene: 6. Germline V CDR1 and CDR2: MNHNS, SASEGT. In nucleotides, the CDR3 is TGTGCCAGCAGGGTCGGACAGGGTTACACCGGGGAGCTGTTTTTT. Its protein product is CASRVGQGYTGELFF.

This clone was observed once. This rearrangement joins TRBV27 to TRBJ2-1; D might be TRBD2 (6 bases). Trimming removed 5 bases at V and 5 bases at J, with 22 bases between. The CDR3 is made up of 17 amino acids. In germline, CDR1 is MNHEY, CDR2 SMNVEV (reference sequence). CDR3 nucleotides: TGTGCCAGCAGTCTCCGGGACTTTAAGGGTGGGGACAATGAGCAGTTCTTC. Its translation is CASSLRDFKGGDNEQFF.

CDR3 sequence reads: CASSIGTGGYEQYF. In nucleotides, the CDR3 is TGTGCCAGTAGTATAGGCACAGGGGGCTACGAGCAGTACTTC. The rearrangement uses TRBV19 and TRBJ2-7, with 8 bases fitting TRBD1. With 1 base clipped from V and 3 bases from J, the junction kept 2 bases outside the gene matches. The CDR3 runs to 14 residues. Germline V gene lookup returns CDR1 LNHDA and CDR2 SQIVND (reference sequence).

This clone has only one observation. The chain recombines TRBV7-9 with TRBJ2-7; 8 bases are shared with TRBD1. The length of the CDR3 is 14 residues. V lost 5 bases to trimming and J lost 5 bases; unmatched junction nucleotides: 8. Germline V gene lookup returns CDR1 SEHNR and CDR2 FQNEAQ (reference sequence). CDR3 in amino acids: CASSPSDRAHEQYF. CDR3 sequence (DNA): TGTGCCAGCAGCCCCTCGGACAGGGCCCACGAGCAGTACTTC.

J is TRBJ1-1 and V is TRBV5-1; D gene ambiguous. Looked up from germline, CDR1 is SGHRS and CDR2 is YFSETQ. The CDR3 is 14 amino acids. V dropped 0 bases and J dropped 2 bases, with 8 bases sitting between them. CDR3 sequence reads: CASSLVSSNTEAFF. CDR3 nucleotides: TGCGCCAGCAGCTTGGTGTCGTCTAACACTGAAGCTTTCTTT.

This clone was picked up one time. The chain couples TRBV7-9 to TRBJ2-1, with D uncertain. The V end was cut by 3 bases, the J end by 9 bases, with 9 bases between. The CDR3 extends over 12 amino acids. The germline gives CDR1 SEHNR, CDR2 FQNEAQ (reference sequence). The CDR3 nucleotides are TGTGCCAGCAGCTTTTCTTCAGGTGAGCAGTTCTTC. Amino acid sequence: CASSFSSGEQFF.

The chain recombines TRBV18 with TRBJ1-2; D is perhaps TRBD1 (5 bases). CDR3 length: 12 amino acids. The ends were cut back, 3 bases at V and 7 bases at J, with 9 bases in the middle. Per germline, CDR1 KGHSH and CDR2 LQKENI. The chain's CDR3 is CASSPGGAGYTF. CDR3 nucleotides: TGTGCCAGCTCACCGGGTGGGGCTGGCTACACCTTC.

This chain uses TRBV27 with TRBJ1-1; 7 bases match TRBD1. Trimming took 3 bases from V and 2 from J; bases not matched to a gene: 3. Per germline, CDR1 MNHEY and CDR2 SMNVEV (reference sequence). CDR3 length equals 14 residues. DNA of the CDR3: TGTGCCAGCAGTTTGTGGGACAGTAACACTGAAGCTTTCTTT. As protein: CASSLWDSNTEAFF.

The genes are TRBV5-4 and TRBJ2-5, with 8 bases identical to TRBD1. Germline V gives CDR1 SGHNT, CDR2 YYREEE (reference sequence). This CDR3 is 14 amino acids long. V gave up 2 bases and J gave up 2 bases; unmatched junction bases: 2. The CDR3 bases are TGTGCCAGCAGCTTATGGGACAGGCAAGAGACCCAGTACTTC. Encoded protein: CASSLWDRQETQYF.

V usage is TRBV5-1 and J usage is TRBJ2-7; a possible D gene is TRBD2 (5 bases). The CDR3 totals 14 residues. V was pared by 1 base and J by 3 bases, with 11 bases between. The germline gives CDR1 SGHRS, CDR2 YFSETQ. The CDR3 sequence is CASSLISGNYEQYF. The DNA of the CDR3 is TGCGCCAGCAGCTTGATTTCGGGAAACTACGAGCAGTACTTC.

This clone was seen only a few times. V usage is TRBV2 and J usage is TRBJ2-7, with 7 positions matching TRBD1. V shed 1 base, J shed 3 bases, and the junction held 6 bases outside the gene matches. Germline V gene lookup returns CDR1 SNHLY and CDR2 FYNNEI. The CDR3 is made up of 15 amino acids. This CDR3 is CASSEDKGAGYEQYF. CDR3 in DNA: TGTGCCAGCAGTGAAGATAAGGGGGCAGGCTACGAGCAGTACTTC.

The chain combines TRBV28 with TRBJ2-2; TRBD2 might be the D (6 bases). The CDR3 covers 13 residues. V was clipped by 3 bases and J by 5 bases, with 7 bases between them. Germline CDR1 MDHEN, CDR2 SYDVKM. The CDR3 DNA follows: TGTGCCAGCAGTTTTGCGGGAACCGGGGAGCTGTTTTTT. It is translated as CASSFAGTGELFF.

This clone came up once. The chain combines TRBV6-1 with TRBJ2-1; 7 bases map to TRBD1. The CDR3 sequence is 14 residues long. Germline assignment: CDR1 MNHNS and CDR2 SASEGT. V trimming: 8 bases; J trimming: 8 bases; junction bases outside the gene matches: 12. CDR3: CASSKGQAPDEQFF. The DNA for the CDR3 is TGTGCCAGCTCCAAAGGACAGGCCCCCGATGAGCAGTTCTTC.